A selection of T cell receptor beta chains follows, all from one sample in a study of blood T cells in healthy people across ages. MiXCR, run by TCRdb on the 5' RACE reads, gives a single entry per CDR3 protein. The sample has under 2,000,000 distinct CDR3 sequences, around 50% seen once. The sequenced sample consisted of blood. The receptors come from a middle-aged woman in good health. The CDR3 runs from the conserved cysteine through the conserved F or W. Fields, in order: D gene, clone size, V gene, J gene, CDR3 protein, CDR3 DNA. The D gene is left open where the match is weak. Clone size is given for some rows only: seen once, a few or many times, or a class if the clone is expanded.

NA	few	TRBV6-5	TRBJ2-3	CASSYSIGVSSTDTQYF	TGTGCCAGCAGTTACTCGATTGGGGTCTCTAGCACAGATACGCAGTATTTT
TRBD2	NA	TRBV5-1	TRBJ2-5	CASSSRGWRGAPDTEQETQYF	TGCGCCAGCAGCTCACGGGGATGGCGGGGGGCCCCTGATACGGAACAAGAGACCCAGTACTTC
NA	few	TRBV20-1	TRBJ2-7	CSVMDSYEQYF	TGCAGTGTTATGGACAGCTACGAGCAGTACTTC
NA	NA	TRBV29-1	TRBJ2-7	CSVESVSSEQYF	TGCAGCGTTGAGAGTGTCAGCTCCGAGCAGTACTTC
NA	few	TRBV12-3/TRBV12-4	TRBJ2-5	CASSFSGYSRETQYF	TGTGCCAGCAGTTTTTCCGGCTATTCCCGGGAGACCCAGTACTTC
TRBD1	NA	TRBV7-6	TRBJ1-2	CASSPTGWDYGYTF	TGTGCCAGCAGCCCGACAGGGTGGGACTATGGCTACACCTTC
NA	few	TRBV5-5	TRBJ2-7	CASTSPGHDRDEQYF	TGTGCCAGCACCTCTCCGGGACACGACCGTGACGAGCAGTACTTC
NA	NA	TRBV2	TRBJ2-1	CAGRRPGRPLKNEQFF	TGTGCCGGCAGACGACCGGGACGACCTCTTAAGAATGAGCAGTTCTTC
NA	many	TRBV20-1	TRBJ1-2	CSAAGTGANYGYTF	TGCAGTGCGGCCGGGACGGGAGCTAACTATGGCTACACCTTC
NA	NA	TRBV20-1	TRBJ2-3	CSAHGRLYTDTQYF	TGCAGTGCACATGGGAGACTGTACACAGATACGCAGTATTTT
NA	NA	TRBV7-2	TRBJ2-7	CASSLYVAASYEQYF	TGTGCCAGCAGCTTATATGTGGCGGCCTCCTACGAGCAGTACTTC
NA	NA	TRBV24-1	TRBJ2-1	CATSETSTGFSSYNEQFF	TGTGCCACCAGTGAGACATCGACCGGGTTTAGCTCCTACAATGAGCAGTTCTTC
NA	NA	TRBV19	TRBJ2-2	CASSSGDFTGELFF	TGTGCCAGTAGTTCAGGGGACTTTACCGGGGAGCTGTTTTTT
NA	few	TRBV29-1	TRBJ1-5	CSVGSTGQPQHF	TGCAGCGTAGGTTCTACGGGTCAGCCCCAGCATTTT
TRBD1	few	TRBV7-6	TRBJ2-5	CASSSYARDRGLEQYF	TGTGCCAGCAGCTCCTATGCCCGGGACAGGGGATTAGAGCAGTACTTC
NA	few	TRBV11-2	TRBJ2-5	CASRYLGGAQETQYF	TGTGCCAGCAGATACCTGGGGGGGGCCCAAGAGACCCAGTACTTC
NA	NA	TRBV10-2	TRBJ1-6	CASSTQGNHSPLHF	TGCGCCAGCAGTACCCAGGGGAACCATTCACCCCTCCACTTT
NA	NA	TRBV5-1	TRBJ2-4	CASSGYGGASNIQYF	TGCGCCAGCAGCGGGTATGGGGGGGCAAGTAACATTCAGTACTTC
NA	NA	TRBV10-1	TRBJ2-7	CASSEPRPDSKSSYEQYF	TGCGCCAGCAGTGAGCCCCGACCGGACTCCAAAAGCTCCTACGAGCAGTACTTC
NA	few	TRBV20-1	TRBJ1-2	CSARDSDYGYTF	TGCAGTGCTAGAGACTCGGACTATGGCTACACCTTC
NA	NA	TRBV27	TRBJ2-1	CASSLGASAYNEQFF	TGTGCCAGCAGTTTGGGGGCTAGCGCATACAATGAGCAGTTCTTC
NA	NA	TRBV24-1	TRBJ1-4	CATSDLDRVATNEKLFF	TGTGCCACCAGTGATTTGGACAGAGTTGCAACTAATGAAAAACTGTTTTTT
NA	NA	TRBV29-1	TRBJ2-1	CSVEWGVYNEQFF	TGCAGCGTTGAATGGGGGGTTTACAATGAGCAGTTCTTC
NA	NA	TRBV4-1	TRBJ1-2	CASSQDTGTDGYTF	TGCGCCAGCAGCCAAGATACAGGGACTGATGGCTACACCTTC
NA	few	TRBV5-1	TRBJ1-6	CASSLDMNNSPLHF	TGCGCCAGCAGCTTGGATATGAATAATTCACCCCTCCACTTT
NA	NA	TRBV6-5	TRBJ2-1	CASSYAAGGFEQFF	TGTGCCAGCAGTTACGCGGCAGGGGGGTTTGAGCAGTTCTTC
NA	NA	TRBV7-2	TRBJ1-2	CASSLLSFGYTF	TGTGCCAGCAGCTTATTAAGCTTCGGCTACACCTTC
NA	NA	TRBV12-5	TRBJ2-3	CASGLVLGSGAEGAQYF	TGTGCTAGTGGTTTGGTACTGGGCTCCGGAGCTGAAGGAGCGCAGTATTTT
NA	NA	TRBV29-1	TRBJ2-7	CSVVGVGGASYEQYF	TGCAGCGTTGTTGGGGTGGGGGGGGCCTCCTACGAGCAGTACTTC
TRBD1	NA	TRBV9	TRBJ1-4	CASSPRDRGYEKLFF	TGTGCCAGCAGCCCCCGGGACAGGGGGTATGAAAAACTGTTTTTT
NA	NA	TRBV20-1	TRBJ2-1	CSAPRHGSSYNEQFF	TGCAGTGCCCCACGACACGGGAGCTCCTACAATGAGCAGTTCTTC
NA	NA	TRBV5-1	TRBJ2-1	CASSLEAAGAYGEQFF	TGCGCCAGCAGCTTGGAAGCGGCGGGGGCGTACGGTGAGCAGTTCTTC
NA	few	TRBV20-1	TRBJ1-5	CSAREREHIAHSNQPQHF	TGCAGTGCTAGAGAACGGGAGCATATAGCCCATAGCAATCAGCCCCAGCATTTT
NA	NA	TRBV6-2/TRBV6-3	TRBJ2-3	CASSYFSGGDTQYF	TGTGCCAGCAGTTACTTTTCAGGTGGGGATACGCAGTATTTT
NA	NA	TRBV29-1	TRBJ2-5	CSVGQDPWYQETQYF	TGCAGCGTTGGACAGGATCCGTGGTACCAAGAGACCCAGTACTTC
NA	NA	TRBV6-5	TRBJ2-1	CASSTVDTNNEQFF	TGTGCCAGCAGTACCGTGGACACCAACAATGAGCAGTTCTTC
TRBD2	few	TRBV4-2	TRBJ2-5	CASSQALGLAGGEEQYF	TGTGCCAGCAGCCAAGCCCTGGGACTAGCGGGGGGAGAGGAGCAGTACTTC
NA	NA	TRBV29-1	TRBJ1-1	CSVADSRVFF	TGCAGCGTAGCGGACAGTCGGGTTTTCTTT
NA	NA	TRBV7-2	TRBJ2-7	CASSGRDPEQYF	TGTGCCAGCAGCGGTCGAGACCCCGAGCAGTACTTC
TRBD1	NA	TRBV7-2	TRBJ2-4	CASSYGGQGKNIQYF	TGTGCCAGCAGCTACGGGGGACAGGGAAAAAACATTCAGTACTTC
NA	NA	TRBV7-9	TRBJ2-3	CASSPYVLQDTQYF	TGTGCCAGCAGCCCATATGTACTCCAGGATACGCAGTATTTT
NA	NA	TRBV10-3	TRBJ2-5	CAIRSVGGREETQYF	TGTGCCATCAGATCAGTAGGGGGACGGGAAGAGACCCAGTACTTC
TRBD2	few	TRBV10-3	TRBJ2-1	CAMGRGAQDEQFF	TGTGCCATGGGGCGGGGGGCCCAGGATGAGCAGTTCTTC
NA	NA	TRBV20-1	TRBJ2-5	CSASGSQETQYF	TGCAGTGCTAGTGGTAGCCAAGAGACCCAGTACTTC
NA	many	TRBV7-9	TRBJ2-5	CASSQGTDQETQYF	TGTGCCAGCAGCCAAGGGACGGACCAAGAGACCCAGTACTTC
NA	NA	TRBV4-2	TRBJ2-7	CASSQDRSGYNNEQYF	TGTGCCAGCAGCCAAGATAGGAGCGGCTACAACAATGAGCAGTACTTC
TRBD2	NA	TRBV9	TRBJ2-1	CASSVRVAGASYNEQFF	TGTGCCAGCAGCGTACGGGTAGCGGGGGCCTCCTACAATGAGCAGTTCTTC
TRBD2	few	TRBV20-1	TRBJ2-7	CSSGGISSYEQYF	TGCTCTAGCGGGGGGATAAGCTCCTACGAGCAGTACTTC
TRBD2	few	TRBV20-1	TRBJ2-1	CSATGTSGGLYNEQFF	TGCAGTGCTACCGGGACTAGCGGGGGACTTTACAATGAGCAGTTCTTC
NA	once	TRBV4-2	TRBJ2-3	CASSQAGTIDTQYF	TGTGCCAGCAGCCAAGCCGGGACAATAGATACGCAGTATTTT
TRBD2	once	TRBV7-2	TRBJ2-1	CASSLAGTSGASSYNEQFF	TGTGCCAGCAGCTTAGCCGGGACTAGCGGGGCCAGCTCCTACAATGAGCAGTTCTTC
TRBD1	NA	TRBV12-3/TRBV12-4	TRBJ1-2	CASSLWDRGGEGYTF	TGTGCCAGCAGTTTATGGGACAGGGGAGGGGAAGGCTACACCTTC
TRBD1	once	TRBV13	TRBJ2-5	CASSLLGTANQTQYF	TGTGCCAGCAGCTTACTTGGGACAGCGAACCAGACCCAGTACTTC
NA	NA	TRBV7-2	TRBJ2-7	CASSLESSGSEQYF	TGTGCCAGCAGCTTAGAGTCGTCGGGATCCGAGCAGTACTTC
TRBD1	NA	TRBV10-3	TRBJ2-5	CAISPTGGKTQYF	TGTGCCATCAGTCCAACAGGGGGCAAGACCCAGTACTTC